This TCR beta chain was identified during a study of fetal regulatory T cell absence and autoimmunity (dated by TCRdb to 2016 to 2017). Describing the broader study: Autoimmunity of the exocrine pancreas was seen in the IPEX patients even though clinical diabetes was absent.

Comment on this clone: The antigen it recognizes is unknown. No base qualities exist here, and no much larger clone lies one base off it.

V drops 3 bases and J drops 0 bases, leaving 9 bases in between. Per the germline V gene, KGHSH is the CDR1 and LQKENI is the CDR2. The CDR3, cysteine through phenylalanine, is 15 amino acids long. CDR3 DNA only is kept here, 45 bases in frame from base 1. On the immunoSEQ human TCRbeta survey platform, a two-step multiplex PCR amplified and barcoded the TCRbeta CDR3 regions. Libraries were sequenced on Illumina instruments, with IgH sequenced in parallel from the same samples. The study's processing was this. Raw reads were filtered against IMGT V, D, J definitions and were binned using a nearest-neighbor algorithm so that PCR and sequencing errors were removed. Clones were defined as identical nucleotide sequences, and differential abundance between tissues was assessed by per-clone Fisher exact tests with a pFDR threshold of p<0.01. A minimum inclusion filter of 10 in either sample excluded clones with frequencies too low for statistical inference. The immunoSEQ Analyzer was used for pairwise clonal comparisons, while IMGT tools were used to assess gene family usage. This immuneACCESS table, as held by TCRdb, lists in-frame sequences with V and J called but not all clones. Of the missing ones, under half trace to an unresolved V gene in checked studies; the others have no known cause. V and J calls and clone size are copied from that table; D and trimming were computed from the DNA. This sample lists some 44,000 clones; roughly 83% were detected once. The ten top clones hold about 0.41% of the sample.

Genomic DNA, roughly 1.8-3 ug, was extracted from umbilical cord blood or frozen pancreas using the DNeasy Blood and Tissue Kit. On the study overall, not on this receptor specifically: The oligoclonal enrichment was interpreted as support for antigen-driven autoimmunity occurring in the pancreas before birth in IPEX syndrome. Significant oligoclonal enrichment of the TCR compartment was observed in pancreas versus cord blood, with some top clones enriched more than 85-fold. TRB gene family usage was found to be broadly similar between cord blood and pancreas and to resemble published neonatal and adult repertoires.

The receptor comes from a newborn boy with IPEX syndrome. The material sequenced was cord blood. Recombination linked TRBV18 to TRBJ1-3, with TRBD1 as a weak D call on 6 bases. The DNA sequence follows: TGTGCCAGCTCACCGAGACAGGACTCTGGAAACACCATATATTTT. The resulting protein is CASSPRQDSGNTIYF.